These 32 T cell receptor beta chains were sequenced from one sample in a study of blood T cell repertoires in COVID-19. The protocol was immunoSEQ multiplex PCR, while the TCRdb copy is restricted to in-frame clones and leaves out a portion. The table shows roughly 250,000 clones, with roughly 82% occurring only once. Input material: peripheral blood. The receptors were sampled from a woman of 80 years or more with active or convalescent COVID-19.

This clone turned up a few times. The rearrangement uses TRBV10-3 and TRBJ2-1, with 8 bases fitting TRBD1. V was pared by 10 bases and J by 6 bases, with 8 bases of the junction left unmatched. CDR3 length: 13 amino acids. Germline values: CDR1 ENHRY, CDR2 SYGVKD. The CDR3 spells CASETGDGNEQFF. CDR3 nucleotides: TGTGCCAGCGAGACAGGGGACGGCAATGAGCAGTTCTTC.

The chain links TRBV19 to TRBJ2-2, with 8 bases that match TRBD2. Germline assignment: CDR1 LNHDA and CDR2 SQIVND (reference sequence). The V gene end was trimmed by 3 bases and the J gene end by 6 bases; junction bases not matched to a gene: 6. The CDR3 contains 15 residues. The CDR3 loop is CASSMSGGVPGELFF. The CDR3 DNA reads TGTGCCAGTAGTATGTCCGGGGGGGTACCCGGGGAGCTGTTTTTT.

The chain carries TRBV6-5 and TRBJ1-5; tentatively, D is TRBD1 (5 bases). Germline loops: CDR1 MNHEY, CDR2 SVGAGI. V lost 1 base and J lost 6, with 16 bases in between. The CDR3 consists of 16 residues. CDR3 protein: CASSYYGREIGQPQHF. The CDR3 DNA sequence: TGTGCCAGCAGTTACTATGGCAGGGAAATCGGTCAGCCCCAGCATTTT.

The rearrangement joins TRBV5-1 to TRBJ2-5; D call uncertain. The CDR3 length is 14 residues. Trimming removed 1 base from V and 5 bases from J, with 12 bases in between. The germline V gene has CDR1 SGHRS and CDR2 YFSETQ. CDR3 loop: CASSLRRPRETQYF. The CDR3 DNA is TGCGCCAGCAGCTTGAGGCGGCCCCGGGAGACCCAGTACTTC. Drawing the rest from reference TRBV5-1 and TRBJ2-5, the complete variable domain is KAGVTQTPRYLIKTRGQQVTLSCSPISGHRSVSWYQQTPGQGLQFLFEYFSETQRNKGNFPGRFSGRQFSNSRSEMNVSTLELGDSALYLCASSLRRPRETQYFGPGTRLLVL.

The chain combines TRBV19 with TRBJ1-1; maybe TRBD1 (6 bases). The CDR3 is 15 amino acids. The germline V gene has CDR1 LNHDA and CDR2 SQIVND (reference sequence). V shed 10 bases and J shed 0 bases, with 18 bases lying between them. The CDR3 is CATHKDRLMNTEAFF. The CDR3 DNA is TGTGCCACTCATAAGGACAGATTGATGAACACTGAAGCTTTCTTT. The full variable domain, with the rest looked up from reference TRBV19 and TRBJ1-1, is DGGITQSPKYLFRKEGQNVTLSCEQNLNHDAMYWYRQDPGQGLRLIYYSQIVNDFQKGDIAEGYSVSREKKESFPLTVTSAQKNPTAFYLCATHKDRLMNTEAFFGQGTRLTVV.

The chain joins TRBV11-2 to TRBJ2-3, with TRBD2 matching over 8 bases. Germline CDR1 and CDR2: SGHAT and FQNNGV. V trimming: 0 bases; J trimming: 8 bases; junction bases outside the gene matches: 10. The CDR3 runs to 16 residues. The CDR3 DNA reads TGTGCCAGCAGCTTAGAGGGCAGCGGGGGTCGAGCTACGCAGTATTTT. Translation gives CASSLEGSGGRATQYF.

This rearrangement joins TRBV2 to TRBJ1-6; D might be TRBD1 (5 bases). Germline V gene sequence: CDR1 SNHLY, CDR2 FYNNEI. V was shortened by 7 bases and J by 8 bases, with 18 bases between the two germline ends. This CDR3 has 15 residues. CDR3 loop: CASNTRRGGDSPLHF. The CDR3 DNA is TGTGCCAGCAATACCCGAAGGGGAGGAGATTCACCCCTCCACTTT.

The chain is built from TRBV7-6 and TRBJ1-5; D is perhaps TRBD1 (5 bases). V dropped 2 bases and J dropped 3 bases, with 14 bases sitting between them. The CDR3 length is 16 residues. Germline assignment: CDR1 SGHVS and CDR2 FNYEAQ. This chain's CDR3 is CASSLLGGANNQPQHF. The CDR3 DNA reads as TGTGCCAGCAGCTTACTTGGAGGGGCCAACAATCAGCCCCAGCATTTT. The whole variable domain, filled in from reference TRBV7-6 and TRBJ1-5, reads GAGVSQSPRYKVTKRGQDVALRCDPISGHVSLYWYRQALGQGPEFLTYFNYEAQQDKSGLPNDRFSAERPEGSISTLTIQRTEQRDSAMYRCASSLLGGANNQPQHFGDGTRLSIL.

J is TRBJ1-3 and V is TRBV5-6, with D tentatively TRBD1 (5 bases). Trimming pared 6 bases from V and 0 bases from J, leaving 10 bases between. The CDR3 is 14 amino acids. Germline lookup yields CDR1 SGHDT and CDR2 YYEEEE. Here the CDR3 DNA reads TGTGCCAGCAAGCGGGGGGGCTCTGGAAACACCATATATTTT. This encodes CASKRGGSGNTIYF.

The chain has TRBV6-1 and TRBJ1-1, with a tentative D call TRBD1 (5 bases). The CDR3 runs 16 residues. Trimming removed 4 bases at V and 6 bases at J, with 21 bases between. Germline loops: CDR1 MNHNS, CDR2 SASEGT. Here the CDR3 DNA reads TGTGCCAGCAGTGGTCTGGCTACGGAAGGGGAGGCTGAAGCTTTCTTT. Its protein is CASSGLATEGEAEAFF.

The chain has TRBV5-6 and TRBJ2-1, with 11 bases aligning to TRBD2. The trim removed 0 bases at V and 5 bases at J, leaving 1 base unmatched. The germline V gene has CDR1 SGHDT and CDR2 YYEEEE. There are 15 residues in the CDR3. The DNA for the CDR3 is TGTGCCAGCAGCTTGGGACTAGCGGGGAACAATGAGCAGTTCTTC. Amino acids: CASSLGLAGNNEQFF.

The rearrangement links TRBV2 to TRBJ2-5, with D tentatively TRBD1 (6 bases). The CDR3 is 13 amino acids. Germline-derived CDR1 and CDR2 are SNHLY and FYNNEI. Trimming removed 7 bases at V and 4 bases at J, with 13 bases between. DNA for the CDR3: TGTGCCAGCACCTCAAGGGGGAGAGAGACCCAGTACTTC. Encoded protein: CASTSRGRETQYF.

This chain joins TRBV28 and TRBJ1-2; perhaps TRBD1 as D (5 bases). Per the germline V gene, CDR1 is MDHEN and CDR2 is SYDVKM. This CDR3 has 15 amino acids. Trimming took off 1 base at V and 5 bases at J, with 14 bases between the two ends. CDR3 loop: CASSLFGDGGYGYTF. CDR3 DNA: TGTGCCAGCAGTTTATTCGGGGATGGGGGGTATGGCTACACCTTC.

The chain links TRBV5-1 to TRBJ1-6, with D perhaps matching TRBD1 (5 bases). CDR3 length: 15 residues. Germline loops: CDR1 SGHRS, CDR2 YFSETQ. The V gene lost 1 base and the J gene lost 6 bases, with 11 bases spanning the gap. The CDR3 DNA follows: TGCGCCAGCAGCTTGAGGCAGGGAGGTAATTCACCCCTCCACTTT. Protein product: CASSLRQGGNSPLHF.

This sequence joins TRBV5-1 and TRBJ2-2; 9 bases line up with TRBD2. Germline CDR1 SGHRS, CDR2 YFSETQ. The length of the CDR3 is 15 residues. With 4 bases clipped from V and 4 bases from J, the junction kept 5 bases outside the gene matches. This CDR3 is CASSVGTSITGELFF. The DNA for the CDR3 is TGCGCCAGCAGCGTAGGGACTAGCATCACCGGGGAGCTGTTTTTT. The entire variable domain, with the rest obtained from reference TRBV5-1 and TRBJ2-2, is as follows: KAGVTQTPRYLIKTRGQQVTLSCSPISGHRSVSWYQQTPGQGLQFLFEYFSETQRNKGNFPGRFSGRQFSNSRSEMNVSTLELGDSALYLCASSVGTSITGELFFGEGSRLTVL.

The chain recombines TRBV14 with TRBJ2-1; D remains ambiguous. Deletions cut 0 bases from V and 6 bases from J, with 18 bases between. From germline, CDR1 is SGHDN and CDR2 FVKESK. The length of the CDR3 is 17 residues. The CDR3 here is CASSQDRSERFSNEQFF. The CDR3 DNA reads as TGTGCCAGCAGCCAAGATCGATCTGAGCGTTTCAGCAATGAGCAGTTCTTC. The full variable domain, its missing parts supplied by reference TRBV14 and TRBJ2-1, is EAGVTQFPSHSVIEKGQTVTLRCDPISGHDNLYWYRRVMGKEIKFLLHFVKESKQDESGMPNNRFLAERTGGTYSTLKVQPAELEDSGVYFCASSQDRSERFSNEQFFGPGTRLTVL.

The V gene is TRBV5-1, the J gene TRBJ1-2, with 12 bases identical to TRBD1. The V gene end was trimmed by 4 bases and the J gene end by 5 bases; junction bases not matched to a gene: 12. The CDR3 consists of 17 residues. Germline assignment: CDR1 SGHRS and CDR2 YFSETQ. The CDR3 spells CASSGTGGDGWGYGYTF. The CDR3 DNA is TGCGCCAGCAGCGGGACAGGGGGCGACGGTTGGGGATATGGCTACACCTTC.

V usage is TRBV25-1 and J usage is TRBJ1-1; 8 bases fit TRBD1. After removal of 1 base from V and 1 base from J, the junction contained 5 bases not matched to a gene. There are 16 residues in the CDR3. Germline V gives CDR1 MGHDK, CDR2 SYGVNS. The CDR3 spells CASSESWTGRNTEAFF. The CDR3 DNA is TGTGCCAGCAGTGAATCTTGGACAGGGAGGAACACTGAAGCTTTCTTT.

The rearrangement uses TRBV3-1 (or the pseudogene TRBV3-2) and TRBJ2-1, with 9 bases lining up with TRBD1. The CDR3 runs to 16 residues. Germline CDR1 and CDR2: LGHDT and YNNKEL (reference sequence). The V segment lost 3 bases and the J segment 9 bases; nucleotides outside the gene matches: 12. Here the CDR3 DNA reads TGTGCCAGCAGCCACCAAAACAGGGGGCCCCAGGGTGAGCAGTTCTTC. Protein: CASSHQNRGPQGEQFF.

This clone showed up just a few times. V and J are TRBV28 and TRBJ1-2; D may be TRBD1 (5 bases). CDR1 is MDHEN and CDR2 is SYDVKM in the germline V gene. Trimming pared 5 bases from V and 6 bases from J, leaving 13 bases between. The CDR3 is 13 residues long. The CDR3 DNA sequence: TGTGCCAGCAGTCGCCCCGGGGGTGATGGCTACACCTTC. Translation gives CASSRPGGDGYTF.

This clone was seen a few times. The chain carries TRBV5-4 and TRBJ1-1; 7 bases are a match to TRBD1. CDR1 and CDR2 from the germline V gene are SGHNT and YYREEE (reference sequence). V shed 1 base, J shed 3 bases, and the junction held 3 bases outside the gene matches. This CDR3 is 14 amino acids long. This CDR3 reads CASSLRDSYTEAFF. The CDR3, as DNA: TGTGCCAGCAGCTTGCGGGACAGTTACACTGAAGCTTTCTTT.

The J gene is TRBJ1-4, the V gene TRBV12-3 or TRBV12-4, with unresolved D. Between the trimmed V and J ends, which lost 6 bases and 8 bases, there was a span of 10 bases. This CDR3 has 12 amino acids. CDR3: CASSYYWEKLFF. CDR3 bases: TGTGCCAGCAGCTACTATTGGGAAAAACTGTTTTTT.

The CDR3 sequence is CASSSRVTSTDTQYF. The DNA of the CDR3 is TGTGCCAGCAGCTCCCGGGTTACAAGCACAGATACGCAGTATTTT. The chain joins TRBV5-4 to TRBJ2-3; no reliable D call. The CDR3 has 15 residues. V was pared by 3 bases and J by 0 bases, with 11 bases between. The V gene's germline CDR1 is SGHNT and CDR2 YYREEE (reference sequence).

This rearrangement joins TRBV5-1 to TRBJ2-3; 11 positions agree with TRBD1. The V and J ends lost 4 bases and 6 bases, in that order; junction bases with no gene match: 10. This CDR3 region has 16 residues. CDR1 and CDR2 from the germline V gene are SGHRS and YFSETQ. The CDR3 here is CASSAWTGGAWDTQYF. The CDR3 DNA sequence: TGCGCCAGCAGCGCCTGGACAGGGGGCGCTTGGGATACGCAGTATTTT. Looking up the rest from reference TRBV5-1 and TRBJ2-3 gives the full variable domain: KAGVTQTPRYLIKTRGQQVTLSCSPISGHRSVSWYQQTPGQGLQFLFEYFSETQRNKGNFPGRFSGRQFSNSRSEMNVSTLELGDSALYLCASSAWTGGAWDTQYFGPGTRLTVL.

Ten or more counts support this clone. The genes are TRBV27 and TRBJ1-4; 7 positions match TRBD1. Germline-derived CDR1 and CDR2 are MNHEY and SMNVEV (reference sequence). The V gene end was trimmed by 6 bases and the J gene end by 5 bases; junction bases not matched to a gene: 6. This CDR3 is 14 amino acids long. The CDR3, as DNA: TGTGCCAGCAGAACCGACAGGGAGAATGAAAAACTGTTTTTT. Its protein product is CASRTDRENEKLFF. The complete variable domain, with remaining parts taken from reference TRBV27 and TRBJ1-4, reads EAQVTQNPRYLITVTGKKLTVTCSQNMNHEYMSWYRQDPGLGLRQIYYSMNVEVTDKGDVPEGYKVSRKEKRNFPLILESPSPNQTSLYFCASRTDRENEKLFFGSGTQLSVL.

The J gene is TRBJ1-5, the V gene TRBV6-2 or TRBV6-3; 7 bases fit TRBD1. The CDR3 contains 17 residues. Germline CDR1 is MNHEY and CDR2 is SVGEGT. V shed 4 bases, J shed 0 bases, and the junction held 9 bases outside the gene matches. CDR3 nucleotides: TGTGCCAGCAGTTTCGAACAGGGGCGTACTAGCAATCAGCCCCAGCATTTT. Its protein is CASSFEQGRTSNQPQHF.

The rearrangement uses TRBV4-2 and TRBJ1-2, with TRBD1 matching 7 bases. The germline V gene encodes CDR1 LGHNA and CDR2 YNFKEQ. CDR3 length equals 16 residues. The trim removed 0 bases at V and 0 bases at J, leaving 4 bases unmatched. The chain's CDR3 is CASSQDLQGANYGYTF. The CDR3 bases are TGTGCCAGCAGCCAAGATTTGCAGGGGGCTAACTATGGCTACACCTTC.

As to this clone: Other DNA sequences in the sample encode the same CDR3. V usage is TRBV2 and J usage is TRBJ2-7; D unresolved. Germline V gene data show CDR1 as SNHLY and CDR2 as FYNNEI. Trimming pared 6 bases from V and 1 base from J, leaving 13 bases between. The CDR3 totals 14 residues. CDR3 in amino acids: CASRLTGGSYEQYF. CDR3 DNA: TGTGCCAGCAGGCTGACGGGTGGATCCTACGAGCAGTACTTC. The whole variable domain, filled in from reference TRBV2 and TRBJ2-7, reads EPEVTQTPSHQVTQMGQEVILRCVPISNHLYFYWYRQILGQKVEFLVSFYNNEISEKSEIFDDQFSVERPDGSNFTLKIRSTKLEDSAMYFCASRLTGGSYEQYFGPGTRLTVT.

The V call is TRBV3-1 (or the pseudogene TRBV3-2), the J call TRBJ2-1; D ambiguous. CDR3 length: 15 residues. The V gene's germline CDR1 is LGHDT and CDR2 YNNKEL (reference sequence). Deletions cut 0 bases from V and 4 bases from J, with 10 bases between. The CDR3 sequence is CASSQDFWPYNEQFF. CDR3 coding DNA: TGTGCCAGCAGCCAAGATTTTTGGCCGTACAATGAGCAGTTCTTC.

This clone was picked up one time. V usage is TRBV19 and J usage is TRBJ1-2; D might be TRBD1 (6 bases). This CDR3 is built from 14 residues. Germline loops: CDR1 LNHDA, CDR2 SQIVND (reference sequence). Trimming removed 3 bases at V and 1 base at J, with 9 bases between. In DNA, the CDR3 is TGTGCCAGTAGTATTACAGGGATTAACTATGGCTACACCTTC. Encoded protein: CASSITGINYGYTF.

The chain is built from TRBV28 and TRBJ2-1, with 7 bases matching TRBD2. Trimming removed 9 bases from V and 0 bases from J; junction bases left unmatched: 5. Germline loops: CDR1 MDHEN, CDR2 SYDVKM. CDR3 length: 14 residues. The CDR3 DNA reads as TGTGCCAGTTGGAGCGGGATCTCCTACAATGAGCAGTTCTTC. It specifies CASWSGISYNEQFF.

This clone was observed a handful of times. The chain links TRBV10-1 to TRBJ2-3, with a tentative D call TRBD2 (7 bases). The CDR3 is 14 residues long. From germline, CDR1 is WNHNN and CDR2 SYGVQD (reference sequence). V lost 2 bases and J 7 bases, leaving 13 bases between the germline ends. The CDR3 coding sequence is TGCGCCAGCAGTGAGGGGGGGGCCGTGAATACGCAGTATTTT. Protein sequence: CASSEGGAVNTQYF.